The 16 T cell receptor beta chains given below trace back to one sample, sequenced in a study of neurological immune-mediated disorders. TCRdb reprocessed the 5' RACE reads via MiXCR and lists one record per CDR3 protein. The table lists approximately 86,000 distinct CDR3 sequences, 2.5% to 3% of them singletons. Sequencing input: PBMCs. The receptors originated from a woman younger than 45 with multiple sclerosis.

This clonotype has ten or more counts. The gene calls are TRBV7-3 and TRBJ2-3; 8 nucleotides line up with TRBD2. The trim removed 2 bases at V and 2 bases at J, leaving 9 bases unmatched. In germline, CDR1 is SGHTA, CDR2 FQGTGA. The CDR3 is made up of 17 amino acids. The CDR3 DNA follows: TGTGCCAGCAGCTTATCTCCTATCGGGAGGGCCACAGATACGCAGTATTTT. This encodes CASSLSPIGRATDTQYF. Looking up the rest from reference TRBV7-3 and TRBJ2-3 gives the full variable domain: GAGVSQTPSNKVTEKGKYVELRCDPISGHTALYWYRQSLGQGPEFLIYFQGTGAADDSGLPNDRFFAVRPEGSVSTLKIQRTERGDSAVYLCASSLSPIGRATDTQYFGPGTRLTVL.

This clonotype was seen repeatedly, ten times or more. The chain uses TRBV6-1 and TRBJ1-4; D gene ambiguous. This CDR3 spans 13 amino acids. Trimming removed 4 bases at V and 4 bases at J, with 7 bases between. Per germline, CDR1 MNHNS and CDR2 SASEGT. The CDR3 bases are TGTGCCAGCAGTGGGGTTAATAATGAAAAACTGTTTTTT. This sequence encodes CASSGVNNEKLFF.

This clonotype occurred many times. CDR3: CATSRLGADTEAFF. The CDR3 DNA is TGTGCCACCAGCAGATTGGGGGCGGACACTGAAGCTTTCTTT. The V gene is TRBV15, the J gene TRBJ1-1; weak D call: TRBD1 (6 bases). V lost 2 bases, J lost 3 bases, and 10 bases lay in between. Germline loops: CDR1 LNHNV, CDR2 YYDKDF (reference sequence). This CDR3 is 14 amino acids long.

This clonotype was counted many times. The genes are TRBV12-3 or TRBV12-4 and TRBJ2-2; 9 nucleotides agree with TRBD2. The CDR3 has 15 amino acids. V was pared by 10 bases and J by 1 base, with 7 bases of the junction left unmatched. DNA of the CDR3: TGTGCCACCCGCGGGGGGGCCCGGAACACCGGGGAGCTGTTTTTT. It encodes CATRGGARNTGELFF.

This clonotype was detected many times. CDR3: CASSFPTSGEINEQFF. CDR3 nucleotide sequence: TGCGCCAGCAGCTTCCCTACTAGCGGGGAAATCAATGAGCAGTTCTTC. The rearrangement joins TRBV5-1 to TRBJ2-1; 10 bases are shared with TRBD2. The V gene end was trimmed by 2 bases and the J gene end by 6 bases; junction bases not matched to a gene: 8. Germline lookup yields CDR1 SGHRS and CDR2 YFSETQ. The CDR3 runs 16 residues.

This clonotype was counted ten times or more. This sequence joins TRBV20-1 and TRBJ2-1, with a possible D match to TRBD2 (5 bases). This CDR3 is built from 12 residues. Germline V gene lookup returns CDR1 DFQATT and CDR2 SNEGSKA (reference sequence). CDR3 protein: CSKTGDYNEQFF. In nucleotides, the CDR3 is TGCAGCAAAACCGGGGACTACAATGAGCAGTTCTTC.

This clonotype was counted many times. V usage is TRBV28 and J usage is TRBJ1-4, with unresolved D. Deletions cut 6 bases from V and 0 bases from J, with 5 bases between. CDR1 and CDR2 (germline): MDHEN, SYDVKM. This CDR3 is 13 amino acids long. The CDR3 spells CASSQATNEKLFF. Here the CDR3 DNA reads TGTGCCAGCAGCCAGGCAACTAATGAAAAACTGTTTTTT.

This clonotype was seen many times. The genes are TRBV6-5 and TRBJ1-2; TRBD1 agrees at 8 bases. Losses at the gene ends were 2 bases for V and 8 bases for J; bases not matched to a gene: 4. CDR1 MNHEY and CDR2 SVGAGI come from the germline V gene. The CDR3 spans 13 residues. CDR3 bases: TGTGCCAGCAGTTACCAGGGGGCTGGAGGCTACACCTTC. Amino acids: CASSYQGAGGYTF.

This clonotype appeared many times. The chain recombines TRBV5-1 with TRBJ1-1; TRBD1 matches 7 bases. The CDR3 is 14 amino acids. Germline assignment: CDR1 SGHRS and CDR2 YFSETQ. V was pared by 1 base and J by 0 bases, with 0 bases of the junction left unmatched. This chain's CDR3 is CASSLQGVNTEAFF. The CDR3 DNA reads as TGCGCCAGCAGCTTGCAGGGGGTGAACACTGAAGCTTTCTTT.

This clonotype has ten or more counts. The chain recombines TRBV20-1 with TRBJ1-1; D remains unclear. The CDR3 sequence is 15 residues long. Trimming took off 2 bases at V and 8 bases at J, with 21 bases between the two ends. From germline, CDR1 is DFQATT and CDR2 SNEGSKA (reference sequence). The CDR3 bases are TGCAGTGCTAGATCTAGATCGGGTTACGCCCACGAAGCTTTCTTT. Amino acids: CSARSRSGYAHEAFF.

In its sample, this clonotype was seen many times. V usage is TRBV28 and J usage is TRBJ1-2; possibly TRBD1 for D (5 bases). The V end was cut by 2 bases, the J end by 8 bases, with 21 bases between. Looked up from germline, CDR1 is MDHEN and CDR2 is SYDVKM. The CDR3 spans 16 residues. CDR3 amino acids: CASSLGAVALGDGYTF. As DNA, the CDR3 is TGTGCCAGCAGTTTAGGGGCCGTAGCCCTCGGGGACGGCTACACCTTC.

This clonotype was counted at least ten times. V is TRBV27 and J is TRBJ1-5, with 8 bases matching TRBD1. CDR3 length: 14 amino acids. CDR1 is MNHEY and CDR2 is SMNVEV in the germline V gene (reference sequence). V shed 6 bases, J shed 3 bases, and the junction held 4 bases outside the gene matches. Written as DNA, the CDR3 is TGTGCCAGCAGGCAGGGGGCCTACAATCAGCCCCAGCATTTT. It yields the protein CASRQGAYNQPQHF.

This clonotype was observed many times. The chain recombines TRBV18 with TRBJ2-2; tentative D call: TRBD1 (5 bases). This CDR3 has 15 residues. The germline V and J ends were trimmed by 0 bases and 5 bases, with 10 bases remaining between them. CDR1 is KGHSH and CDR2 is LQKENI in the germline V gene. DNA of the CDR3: TGTGCCAGCTCACCACCGACAGTTGGGACCGGGGAGCTGTTTTTT. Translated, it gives CASSPPTVGTGELFF.

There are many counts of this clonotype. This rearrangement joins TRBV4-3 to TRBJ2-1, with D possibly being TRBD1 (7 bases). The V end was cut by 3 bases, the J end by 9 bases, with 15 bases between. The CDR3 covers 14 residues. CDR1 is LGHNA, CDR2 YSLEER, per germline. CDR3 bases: TGCGCCAGCAGCCAGGGGGGACAGTCCGCTGAGCAGTTCTTC. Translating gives CASSQGGQSAEQFF.

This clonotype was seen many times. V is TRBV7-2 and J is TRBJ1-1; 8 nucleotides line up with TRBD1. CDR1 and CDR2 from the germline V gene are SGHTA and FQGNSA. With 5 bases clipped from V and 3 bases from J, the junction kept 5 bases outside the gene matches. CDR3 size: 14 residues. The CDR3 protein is CASSRDRRDTEAFF. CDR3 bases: TGTGCCAGCAGCAGGGACAGGCGGGACACTGAAGCTTTCTTT.

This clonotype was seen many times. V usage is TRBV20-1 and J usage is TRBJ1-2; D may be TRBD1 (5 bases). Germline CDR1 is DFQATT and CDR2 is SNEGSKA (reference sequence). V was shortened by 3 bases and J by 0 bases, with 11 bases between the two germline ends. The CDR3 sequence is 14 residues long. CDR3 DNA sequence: TGCAGTGCTAGCTACAGGACCACTAACTATGGCTACACCTTC. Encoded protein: CSASYRTTNYGYTF.